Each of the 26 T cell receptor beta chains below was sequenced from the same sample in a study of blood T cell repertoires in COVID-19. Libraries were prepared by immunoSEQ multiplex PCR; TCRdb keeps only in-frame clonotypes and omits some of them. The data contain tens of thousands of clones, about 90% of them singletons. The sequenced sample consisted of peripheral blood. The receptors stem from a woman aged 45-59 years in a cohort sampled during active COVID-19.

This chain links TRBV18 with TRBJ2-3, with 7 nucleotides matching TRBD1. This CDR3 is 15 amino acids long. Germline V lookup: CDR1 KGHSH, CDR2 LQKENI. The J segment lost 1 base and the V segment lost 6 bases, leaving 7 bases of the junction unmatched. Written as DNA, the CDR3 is TGTGCCAGCTCTCGACAGGGATCCGGCACAGATACGCAGTATTTT. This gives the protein CASSRQGSGTDTQYF.

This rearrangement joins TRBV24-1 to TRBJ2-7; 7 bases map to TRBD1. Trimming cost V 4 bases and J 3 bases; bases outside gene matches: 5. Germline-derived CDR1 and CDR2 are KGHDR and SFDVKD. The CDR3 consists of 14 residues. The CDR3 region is CATSDPRGSYEQYF. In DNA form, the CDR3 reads TGTGCCACCAGTGACCCCAGGGGGAGCTACGAGCAGTACTTC.

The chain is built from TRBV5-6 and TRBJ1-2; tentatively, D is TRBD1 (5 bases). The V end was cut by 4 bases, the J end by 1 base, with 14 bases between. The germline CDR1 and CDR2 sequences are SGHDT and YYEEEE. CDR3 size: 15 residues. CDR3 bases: TGTGCCAGCAGCCCGACAGCGAACCTTAACTATGGCTACACCTTC. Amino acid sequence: CASSPTANLNYGYTF.

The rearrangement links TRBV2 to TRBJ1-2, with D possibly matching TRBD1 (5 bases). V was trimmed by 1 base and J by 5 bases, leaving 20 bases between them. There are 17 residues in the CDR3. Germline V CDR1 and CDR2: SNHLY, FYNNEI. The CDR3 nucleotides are TGTGCCAGCAGTGAAGGGGTGGGCAGGGCCTCTTCATATGGCTACACCTTC. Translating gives CASSEGVGRASSYGYTF.

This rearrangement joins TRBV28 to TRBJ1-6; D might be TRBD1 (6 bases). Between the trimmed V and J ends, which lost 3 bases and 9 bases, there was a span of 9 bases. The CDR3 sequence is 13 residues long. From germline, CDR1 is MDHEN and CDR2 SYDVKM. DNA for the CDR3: TGTGCCAGCAGTTTGGACAGATCTTCACCCCTCCACTTT. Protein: CASSLDRSSPLHF.

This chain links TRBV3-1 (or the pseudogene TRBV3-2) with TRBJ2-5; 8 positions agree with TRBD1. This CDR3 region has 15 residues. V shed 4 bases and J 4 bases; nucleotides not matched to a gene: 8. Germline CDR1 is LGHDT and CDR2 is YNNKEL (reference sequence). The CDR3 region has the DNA TGTGCCAGCAGCCTGGGACAGGAGGTTACAGAGACCCAGTACTTC. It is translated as CASSLGQEVTETQYF.

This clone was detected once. CDR3 in amino acids: CASSHRDRPTYEQYF. CDR3 nucleotide sequence: TGTGCCAGCAGCCATCGGGACAGGCCGACCTACGAGCAGTACTTC. V usage is TRBV3-1 (or the pseudogene TRBV3-2) and J usage is TRBJ2-7; 8 bases map to TRBD1. V dropped 3 bases and J dropped 2; count of bases not matched to a gene: 6. This CDR3 is 15 amino acids long. In germline, CDR1 is LGHDT, CDR2 YNNKEL (reference sequence).

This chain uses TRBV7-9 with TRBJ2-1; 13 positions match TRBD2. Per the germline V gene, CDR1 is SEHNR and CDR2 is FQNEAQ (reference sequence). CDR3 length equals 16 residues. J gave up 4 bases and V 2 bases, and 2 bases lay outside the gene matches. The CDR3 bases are TGTGCCAGCAGCTTACCGGGACTAGCGGGATACAATGAGCAGTTCTTC. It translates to CASSLPGLAGYNEQFF.

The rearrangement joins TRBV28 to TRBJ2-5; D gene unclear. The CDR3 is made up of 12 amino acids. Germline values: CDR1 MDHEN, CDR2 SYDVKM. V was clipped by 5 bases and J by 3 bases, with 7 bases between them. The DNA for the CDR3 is TGTGCCAGCAGTCCCCCCGAAGAGACCCAGTACTTC. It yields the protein CASSPPEETQYF.

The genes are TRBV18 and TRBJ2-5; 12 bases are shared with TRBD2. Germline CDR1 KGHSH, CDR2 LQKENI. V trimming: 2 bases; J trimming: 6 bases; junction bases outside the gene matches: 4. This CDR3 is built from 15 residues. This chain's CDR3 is CASSPGTSGRKTQYF. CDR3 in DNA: TGTGCCAGCTCACCAGGAACTAGCGGGAGGAAGACCCAGTACTTC.

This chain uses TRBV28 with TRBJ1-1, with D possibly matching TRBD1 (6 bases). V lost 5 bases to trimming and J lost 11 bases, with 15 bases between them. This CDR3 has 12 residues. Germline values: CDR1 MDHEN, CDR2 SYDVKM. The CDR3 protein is CASSTSGHGAFF. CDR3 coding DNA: TGTGCCAGCAGTACCTCGGGACACGGGGCTTTCTTT.

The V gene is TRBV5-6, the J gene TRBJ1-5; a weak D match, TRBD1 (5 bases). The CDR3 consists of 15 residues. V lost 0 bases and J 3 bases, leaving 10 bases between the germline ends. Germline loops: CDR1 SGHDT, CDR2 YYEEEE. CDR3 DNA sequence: TGTGCCAGCAGCTTGGGACCAGGGATCAATCAGCCCCAGCATTTT. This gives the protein CASSLGPGINQPQHF.

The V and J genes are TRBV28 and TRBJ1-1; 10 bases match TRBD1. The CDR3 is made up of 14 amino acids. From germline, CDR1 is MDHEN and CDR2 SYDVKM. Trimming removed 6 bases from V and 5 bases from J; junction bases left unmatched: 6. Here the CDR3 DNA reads TGTGCCAGCAGAACAGGACAGGGGGAAACTGAAGCTTTCTTT. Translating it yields CASRTGQGETEAFF.

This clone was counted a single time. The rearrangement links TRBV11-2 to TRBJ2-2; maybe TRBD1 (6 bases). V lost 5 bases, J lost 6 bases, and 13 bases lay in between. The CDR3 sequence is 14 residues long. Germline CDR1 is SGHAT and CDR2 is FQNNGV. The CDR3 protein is CASSPVTGSGELFF. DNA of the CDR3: TGTGCCAGCAGCCCTGTCACAGGGTCCGGGGAGCTGTTTTTT.

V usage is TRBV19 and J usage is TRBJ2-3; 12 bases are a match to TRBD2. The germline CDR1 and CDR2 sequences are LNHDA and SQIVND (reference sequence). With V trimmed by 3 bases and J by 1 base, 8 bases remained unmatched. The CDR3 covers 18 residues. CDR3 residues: CASSIVTSGSGGTDTQYF. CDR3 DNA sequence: TGTGCCAGTAGTATCGTGACTAGCGGGAGTGGGGGCACAGATACGCAGTATTTT.

CDR3 sequence reads: CATSREIAGREQFF. DNA for the CDR3: TGTGCCACCAGCAGAGAAATAGCGGGAAGGGAGCAGTTCTTC. V gene TRBV15 combines with J gene TRBJ2-1; the match to TRBD2 covers 8 bases. The CDR3 has 14 amino acids. Looked up from germline, CDR1 is LNHNV and CDR2 is YYDKDF (reference sequence). V lost 0 bases, J lost 10 bases, and 5 bases stayed unmatched.

CDR3 sequence reads: CASSVEGGFGDTQYF. Here the CDR3 DNA reads TGTGCCAGCAGCGTAGAGGGAGGGTTCGGAGATACGCAGTATTTT. This chain joins TRBV9 and TRBJ2-3; 7 bases align to TRBD2. The junction had 6 bases not matched to a gene; V was cut back by 0 bases and J by 5 bases. Germline-derived CDR1 and CDR2 are SGDLS and YYNGEE. CDR3 length: 15 amino acids.

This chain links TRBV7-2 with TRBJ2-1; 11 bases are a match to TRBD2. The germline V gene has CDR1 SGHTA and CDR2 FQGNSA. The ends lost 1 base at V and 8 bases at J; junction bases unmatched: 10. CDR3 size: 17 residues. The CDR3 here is CASSLGLGLAEVDEQFF. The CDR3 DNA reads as TGTGCCAGCAGCTTAGGGTTGGGACTAGCGGAAGTCGATGAGCAGTTCTTC.

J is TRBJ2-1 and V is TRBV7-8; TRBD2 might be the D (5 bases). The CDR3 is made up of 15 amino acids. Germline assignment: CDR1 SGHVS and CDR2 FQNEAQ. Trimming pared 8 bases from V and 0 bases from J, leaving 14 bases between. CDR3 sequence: CASGIWESSYNEQFF. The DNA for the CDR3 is TGTGCCAGCGGGATTTGGGAGAGCTCCTACAATGAGCAGTTCTTC.

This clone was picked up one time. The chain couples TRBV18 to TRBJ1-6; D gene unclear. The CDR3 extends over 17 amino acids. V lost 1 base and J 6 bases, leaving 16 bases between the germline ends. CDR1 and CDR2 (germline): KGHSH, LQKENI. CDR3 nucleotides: TGTGCCAGCTCACCACTGAGTGTTCGGGAGAGTAATTCACCCCTCCACTTT. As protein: CASSPLSVRESNSPLHF.

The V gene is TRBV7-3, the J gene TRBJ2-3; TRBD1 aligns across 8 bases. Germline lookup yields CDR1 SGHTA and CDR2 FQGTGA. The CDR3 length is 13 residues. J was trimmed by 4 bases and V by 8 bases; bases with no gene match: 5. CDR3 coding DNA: TGTGCCAGCGGGACAGGCCAACCAGATACGCAGTATTTT. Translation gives CASGTGQPDTQYF.

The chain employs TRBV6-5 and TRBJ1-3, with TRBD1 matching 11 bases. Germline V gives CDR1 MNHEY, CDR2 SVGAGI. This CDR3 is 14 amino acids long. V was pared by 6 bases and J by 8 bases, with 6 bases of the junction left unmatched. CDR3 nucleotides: TGTGCCAGCAGCCTGGACAGGGGGCAGGACACCATATATTTT. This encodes CASSLDRGQDTIYF.

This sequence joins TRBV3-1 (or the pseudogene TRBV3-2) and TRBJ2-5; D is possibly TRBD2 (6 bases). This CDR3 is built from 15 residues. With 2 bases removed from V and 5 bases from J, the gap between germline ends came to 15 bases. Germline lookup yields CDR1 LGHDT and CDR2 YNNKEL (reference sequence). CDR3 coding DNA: TGTGCCAGCAGCCAATCGGCCATTGGGGGGGAGACCCAGTACTTC. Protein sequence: CASSQSAIGGETQYF.

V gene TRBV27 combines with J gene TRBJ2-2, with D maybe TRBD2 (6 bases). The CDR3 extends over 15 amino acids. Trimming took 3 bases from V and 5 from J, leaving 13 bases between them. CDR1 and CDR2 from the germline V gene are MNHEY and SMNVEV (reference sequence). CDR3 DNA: TGTGCCAGCAGTTTCTTCGGAGGGGTTACCGGGGAGCTGTTTTTT. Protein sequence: CASSFFGGVTGELFF.

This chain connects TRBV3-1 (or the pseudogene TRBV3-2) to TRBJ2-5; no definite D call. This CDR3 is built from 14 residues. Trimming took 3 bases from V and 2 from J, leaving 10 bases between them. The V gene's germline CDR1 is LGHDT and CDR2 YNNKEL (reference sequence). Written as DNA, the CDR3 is TGTGCCAGCAGCCAGGTGCAGTGGCAAGAGACCCAGTACTTC. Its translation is CASSQVQWQETQYF.

The CDR3 DNA is TGTGCCAGCAGCTCGAGGCCCGGGTCCTACGAGCAGTACTTC. Residues: CASSSRPGSYEQYF. The chain recombines TRBV9 with TRBJ2-7; D gene ambiguous. CDR1 is SGDLS and CDR2 is YYNGEE in the germline V gene. Trimming pared 4 bases from V and 1 base from J, leaving 12 bases between. CDR3 size: 14 residues.